The 26 T cell receptor beta chains reported below all come from one sample, sequenced in a study of T cells in Graves' hyperthyroidism and ophthalmopathy (dated by TCRdb to about 2019). Library preparation was by multiplex PCR. Sequencer: Illumina HiSeq 2000. TCR beta CDR3 regions were amplified from RNA transcripts. For the first round of RT-PCR on the TCR CDR3, the HTBI primer set was used together with the Qiagen OneStep RT-PCR kit. Starting from the raw public reads, TCRdb applied fastp trimming at Q25, assembled clones with MiXCR and retained in-frame beta chains. Rows matching on CDR3 protein sequence are summarized as one entry with the most common DNA and genes. The sample table lists 450,000 to 500,000 distinct CDR3 sequences, 20% to 25% of them with a count of one. The ten biggest clones cover approximately 54% of the sample. The material sequenced was blood. These receptor sequences come from a woman aged 70-85 years with Graves' ophthalmopathy.

The V call is TRBV30, the J call TRBJ2-5; D gene unclear. Trimming shortened V by 0 bases and J by 5 bases, and 10 bases separated the two germline ends. Germline V gene sequence: CDR1 GTSNPN, CDR2 SVGIG (reference sequence). This CDR3 comprises 13 residues. The chain's CDR3 is CAWSVMSAETQYF. CDR3 nucleotide sequence: TGTGCCTGGAGTGTGATGTCCGCGGAGACCCAGTACTTC.

This clonotype was seen at least ten times. The chain recombines TRBV3-1 with TRBJ2-7; D gene uncertain. Deletions cut 1 base from V and 3 bases from J, with 13 bases between. The CDR3 consists of 15 residues. Germline loops: CDR1 LGHDT, CDR2 YNNKEL (reference sequence). CDR3 DNA: TGTGCCAGCAGCCAAGCGCCCGACGGCCGCTACGAGCAGTACTTC. Its protein product is CASSQAPDGRYEQYF.

This clonotype was counted at least ten times. This chain links TRBV12-3 or TRBV12-4 with TRBJ2-5; 8 bases are shared with TRBD2. With 4 bases clipped from V and 5 bases from J, the junction kept 6 bases outside the gene matches. This CDR3 has 14 residues. Written as DNA, the CDR3 is TGTGCCAGCAGTTCCGCCTCGGGAGGGGAGACCCAGTACTTC. This encodes CASSSASGGETQYF.

This clonotype was detected many times. V usage is TRBV30 and J usage is TRBJ1-1; D is unresolved. The germline gives CDR1 GTSNPN, CDR2 SVGIG (reference sequence). This CDR3 spans 16 amino acids. The V gene lost 2 bases and the J gene lost 1 base, with 17 bases spanning the gap. This chain's CDR3 is CAWSSPRGSGNTEAFF. CDR3 coding DNA: TGTGCCTGGAGTTCGCCTAGAGGGTCAGGGAACACTGAAGCTTTCTTT. Combining the CDR3 with reference TRBV30 and TRBJ1-1 gives the whole variable domain SQTIHQWPATLVQPVGSPLSLECTVEGTSNPNLYWYRQAAGRGLQLLFYSVGIGQISSEVPQNLSASRPQDRQFILSSKKLLLSDSGFYLCAWSSPRGSGNTEAFFGQGTRLTVV.

This clonotype was counted a few times. The V and J genes are TRBV7-8 and TRBJ2-5, with D possibly being TRBD1 (5 bases). This CDR3 has 13 amino acids. Trimming stripped 10 bases from V and 5 bases from J, with 17 bases between. Germline V CDR1 and CDR2: SGHVS, FQNEAQ. The CDR3 region has the DNA TGTGCCACTCGAGGTAGACAGCTGGAGACCCAGTACTTC. It specifies CATRGRQLETQYF.

The sample holds many counts of this clonotype. V and J are TRBV28 and TRBJ1-5; D ambiguous. The CDR3 totals 14 residues. Germline V CDR1 and CDR2: MDHEN, SYDVKM. V lost 5 bases to trimming and J lost 5 bases, with 13 bases between them. The CDR3 region has the DNA TGTGCCAGCAGTCGGCGGATGGGCGATCAGCCCCAGCATTTT. It codes for CASSRRMGDQPQHF.

This clonotype was seen repeatedly, ten times or more. V gene TRBV5-1 combines with J gene TRBJ2-3; 10 bases agree with TRBD2. From germline, CDR1 is SGHRS and CDR2 YFSETQ. The CDR3 contains 17 residues. The V gene end was trimmed by 0 bases and the J gene end by 4 bases; junction bases not matched to a gene: 8. The CDR3 region is CASSLGASGRFADTQYF. DNA for the CDR3: TGCGCCAGCAGCTTGGGTGCTAGCGGGAGATTTGCAGATACGCAGTATTTT.

In DNA, the CDR3 is TGTGCCAGCAGTTTCTCAGGTTTATTGAATGAGCAGTTCTTC. This gives the protein CASSFSGLLNEQFF. The V and J genes are TRBV6-5 and TRBJ2-1; D remains unclear. Germline V gene lookup returns CDR1 MNHEY and CDR2 SVGAGI. Trimming left V 4 bases short and J 7 bases short, with 14 bases between. The CDR3 sequence is 14 residues long.

CDR3: CASSLARISYNEQFF. In DNA, the CDR3 is TGTGCCAGCAGTCTCGCCCGGATCTCCTACAATGAGCAGTTCTTC. The gene calls are TRBV7-9 and TRBJ2-1; D remains ambiguous. This CDR3 has 15 amino acids. Deletions cut 6 bases from V and 0 bases from J, with 12 bases between. Germline V lookup: CDR1 SEHNR, CDR2 FQNEAQ (reference sequence).

This clonotype was found a few times. The chain links TRBV7-8 to TRBJ2-3; the match to TRBD2 covers 12 bases. V lost 0 bases and J lost 5; bases outside the gene matches: 9. Looked up from germline, CDR1 is SGHVS and CDR2 is FQNEAQ. The CDR3 runs to 18 residues. Written as DNA, the CDR3 is TGTGCCAGCAGCTTAGCACACCTAGCGGGAGGGCCTAGAGATACGCAGTATTTT. Protein: CASSLAHLAGGPRDTQYF.

This clonotype turned up a few times. The J gene is TRBJ2-3, the V gene TRBV15; 11 bases match TRBD2. This CDR3 has 17 residues. Trimming cost V 0 bases and J 4 bases; bases outside gene matches: 6. The germline CDR1 and CDR2 sequences are LNHNV and YYDKDF (reference sequence). The CDR3 DNA follows: TGTGCCACCAGCAGAGAATTTCTAGCGGGAGGATCAGATACGCAGTATTTT. Encoded protein: CATSREFLAGGSDTQYF.

The V and J genes are TRBV4-3 and TRBJ2-3; no clear D gene. The V gene's germline CDR1 is LGHNA and CDR2 YSLEER. V shed 1 base and J shed 4 bases, with 6 bases lying between them. This CDR3 has 13 amino acids. The DNA for the CDR3 is TGCGCCAGCAGCCAAGTCCGACCAGATACGCAGTATTTT. Protein product: CASSQVRPDTQYF.

This chain connects TRBV18 to TRBJ2-1; 14 nucleotides match TRBD2. The J segment lost 9 bases and the V segment lost 3 bases, leaving 1 base of the junction unmatched. The germline CDR1 and CDR2 sequences are KGHSH and LQKENI. There are 14 residues in the CDR3. The CDR3 here is CASSPTSGRGEQFF. The CDR3 DNA sequence: TGTGCCAGCTCACCGACTAGCGGGAGGGGTGAGCAGTTCTTC. The full variable domain, with the rest looked up from reference TRBV18 and TRBJ2-1, is NAGVMQNPRHLVRRRGQEARLRCSPMKGHSHVYWYRQLPEEGLKFMVYLQKENIIDESGMPKERFSAEFPKEGPSILRIQQVVRGDSAAYFCASSPTSGRGEQFFGPGTRLTVL.

V is TRBV10-3 and J is TRBJ1-2; D remains ambiguous. CDR1 and CDR2 from the germline V gene are ENHRY and SYGVKD. The V and J ends lost 3 bases and 7 bases respectively, with 6 bases between them. There are 11 residues in the CDR3. The CDR3 protein is CAISELAGYTF. CDR3 DNA: TGTGCCATCAGTGAATTGGCTGGCTACACCTTC.

In the case of this clonotype: Since a much larger clone is just one base distant, this may be a read error. The gene calls are TRBV6-2 or TRBV6-3 and TRBJ1-4; D may be TRBD1 (5 bases). CDR1 and CDR2 from the germline V gene are MNHEY and SVGEGT. Trimming left V 6 bases short and J 4 bases short, with 15 bases between. This CDR3 region has 15 residues. In nucleotides, the CDR3 is TGTGCCAGCAGCACCACGGACAAGGGTAATGAAAAACTGTTTTTT. Protein: CASSTTDKGNEKLFF.

This clonotype was observed a handful of times. This sequence joins TRBV5-1 and TRBJ2-3; 7 positions agree with TRBD2. The CDR3 consists of 16 residues. V lost 1 base to trimming and J lost 12 bases; unmatched junction nucleotides: 17. The germline V gene encodes CDR1 SGHRS and CDR2 YFSETQ. CDR3 protein: CASSLRSSAGVSPQYF. CDR3 nucleotide sequence: TGCGCCAGCAGCTTGAGATCGTCTGCGGGAGTTAGTCCCCAGTATTTT.

This chain connects TRBV5-1 to TRBJ1-6; no clear D gene. CDR3 length: 15 residues. Germline V gives CDR1 SGHRS, CDR2 YFSETQ. The germline V and J ends were trimmed by 0 bases and 13 bases, with 17 bases remaining between them. The CDR3 region has the DNA TGCGCCAGCAGCTTGGCCGAAGGGAGGGCCTGGCCCCTCCACTTT. Amino acids: CASSLAEGRAWPLHF.

The V call is TRBV2, the J call TRBJ1-2, with 7 bases fitting TRBD1. The trim removed 7 bases at V and 5 bases at J, leaving 4 bases unmatched. Germline V gene data show CDR1 as SNHLY and CDR2 as FYNNEI. The CDR3 extends over 12 amino acids. The CDR3 DNA reads as TGTGCCAGCACCGCACAGGGGTATGGCTACACCTTC. Protein sequence: CASTAQGYGYTF. The full variable domain, completed using reference TRBV2 and TRBJ1-2, is EPEVTQTPSHQVTQMGQEVILRCVPISNHLYFYWYRQILGQKVEFLVSFYNNEISEKSEIFDDQFSVERPDGSNFTLKIRSTKLEDSAMYFCASTAQGYGYTFGSGTRLTVV.

The chain employs TRBV11-2 and TRBJ2-7; D is undetermined. The CDR3 consists of 13 residues. Trimming stripped 1 base from V and 3 bases from J, with 7 bases between. Germline V gives CDR1 SGHAT, CDR2 FQNNGV. The CDR3 bases are TGTGCCAGCAGCTTAGGACACTACTACGAGCAGTACTTC. It is translated as CASSLGHYYEQYF.

The chain couples TRBV28 to TRBJ1-3; possible D gene TRBD1, 6 bases. V was clipped by 2 bases and J by 2 bases, with 16 bases between them. The CDR3 runs to 17 residues. Germline CDR1 and CDR2: MDHEN and SYDVKM. The CDR3 nucleotides read TGTGCCAGCAGTTTAGCTAGACAGGTCGCTCCTGGAAACACCATATATTTT. It translates to CASSLARQVAPGNTIYF.

This clonotype was seen only once. This rearrangement joins TRBV7-9 to TRBJ1-6, with D possibly being TRBD1 (5 bases). With 1 base removed from V and 0 bases from J, the gap between germline ends came to 10 bases. This CDR3 spans 17 amino acids. From germline, CDR1 is SEHNR and CDR2 FQNEAQ (reference sequence). CDR3 sequence: CASSLVQGSSYNSPLHF. DNA of the CDR3: TGTGCCAGCAGCTTAGTGCAGGGTAGCTCCTATAATTCACCCCTCCACTTT.

This clonotype was picked up a small number of times. This chain connects TRBV24-1 to TRBJ2-1; 9 bases fit TRBD1. There are 16 residues in the CDR3. Germline V gene data show CDR1 as KGHDR and CDR2 as SFDVKD. The J segment lost 4 bases and the V segment lost 3 bases, leaving 6 bases of the junction unmatched. In nucleotides, the CDR3 is TGTGCCACCAGTGATAATTATGGACAGGGGTACAATGAGCAGTTCTTC. Its protein is CATSDNYGQGYNEQFF.

The V and J genes are TRBV5-1 and TRBJ2-3, with 7 positions matching TRBD2. Germline trimming cut 0 bases from V and 5 bases from J; bases unmatched to any gene: 21. The CDR3 is made up of 20 amino acids. Germline V gene lookup returns CDR1 SGHRS and CDR2 YFSETQ. The CDR3, as DNA: TGCGCCAGCAGCTTGGGATTTGAGTTGGTCGCGGGAGATCGGGTAGATACGCAGTATTTT. Its translation is CASSLGFELVAGDRVDTQYF. The full variable domain, with the rest looked up from reference TRBV5-1 and TRBJ2-3, is KAGVTQTPRYLIKTRGQQVTLSCSPISGHRSVSWYQQTPGQGLQFLFEYFSETQRNKGNFPGRFSGRQFSNSRSEMNVSTLELGDSALYLCASSLGFELVAGDRVDTQYFGPGTRLTVL.

This clonotype was recorded many times. V is TRBV12-3 or TRBV12-4 and J is TRBJ1-1, with a weak D call TRBD1 (5 bases). V lost 6 bases to trimming and J lost 3 bases, with 11 bases between them. The CDR3 is 13 residues long. The CDR3 protein is CASSRGRDTEAFF. CDR3 DNA sequence: TGTGCCAGCAGCCGGGGCAGGGACACTGAAGCTTTCTTT.

This clonotype was observed at least ten times. This chain joins TRBV12-3 or TRBV12-4 and TRBJ2-5, with 7 bases fitting TRBD1. CDR3 length equals 14 residues. V was clipped by 0 bases and J by 3 bases; unmatched bases: 1. CDR3 amino acids: CASSLAGTEETQYF. CDR3 sequence (DNA): TGTGCCAGCAGTTTAGCAGGGACAGAAGAGACCCAGTACTTC.

The V call is TRBV18, the J call TRBJ1-2; D not resolved. Trimming shortened V by 0 bases and J by 2 bases, and 7 bases separated the two germline ends. The CDR3 covers 14 residues. The germline V gene has CDR1 KGHSH and CDR2 LQKENI. The CDR3 DNA is TGTGCCAGCTCACCACCGTGGCTCAACTATGGCTACACCTTC. Its translation is CASSPPWLNYGYTF.